The 25 T cell receptor beta chains below all came from one sample that was sequenced in a study of blood T cell repertoires in COVID-19. The assay was immunoSEQ multiplex PCR, and TCRdb's table has in-frame clones only and misses some. The profile shows 85,000 to 100,000 clones, just over 85% of them singletons. Material: peripheral blood. The source is a woman in her fifties or sixties in a cohort sampled during active or convalescent COVID-19.

The chain joins TRBV28 to TRBJ2-2; D call uncertain. This CDR3 contains 13 residues. Trimming removed 5 bases at V and 4 bases at J, with 8 bases between. Germline lookup yields CDR1 MDHEN and CDR2 SYDVKM. CDR3 coding DNA: TGTGCCAGCAGTATACTCGCCACCGGGGAGCTGTTTTTT. Translation: CASSILATGELFF.

The chain joins TRBV4-2 to TRBJ1-1; TRBD1 is a possible D gene (5 bases). The V end was cut by 0 bases, the J end by 5 bases, with 19 bases between. The CDR3 loop spans 17 amino acids. The germline V gene encodes CDR1 LGHNA and CDR2 YNFKEQ. The CDR3 here is CASSQDLEAGVYTEAFF. The CDR3 DNA is TGTGCCAGCAGCCAAGACCTCGAGGCGGGGGTATATACTGAAGCTTTCTTT.

The rearrangement joins TRBV19 to TRBJ2-2; 8 bases fit TRBD1. V lost 9 bases, J lost 2 bases, and 14 bases stayed unmatched. CDR3 length: 17 residues. In germline, CDR1 is LNHDA, CDR2 SQIVND (reference sequence). CDR3 residues: CARRPAGQGSNTGELFF. In DNA, the CDR3 is TGTGCCAGGCGGCCCGCTGGACAGGGATCAAACACCGGGGAGCTGTTTTTT.

The CDR3 DNA reads TGTGCCAGCAGCCGGACAGCGAACACCGGGGAGCTGTTTTTT. This sequence encodes CASSRTANTGELFF. V gene TRBV7-3 combines with J gene TRBJ2-2; D might be TRBD1 (6 bases). Germline CDR1 reads SGHTA; CDR2 reads FQGTGA. Trimming stripped 5 bases from V and 0 bases from J, with 7 bases between. The CDR3 contains 14 residues. Looking up the rest from reference TRBV7-3 and TRBJ2-2 gives the full variable domain: GAGVSQTPSNKVTEKGKYVELRCDPISGHTALYWYRQSLGQGPEFLIYFQGTGAADDSGLPNDRFFAVRPEGSVSTLKIQRTERGDSAVYLCASSRTANTGELFFGEGSRLTVL.

This clone turned up a few times. The chain uses TRBV19 and TRBJ1-2; the D is unclear. CDR3 length equals 14 residues. Trimming took 8 bases from V and 0 from J, leaving 13 bases between them. Germline V gene sequence: CDR1 LNHDA, CDR2 SQIVND (reference sequence). The DNA for the CDR3 is TGTGCCAGTCATCTTACCGGGTCTAACTATGGCTACACCTTC. Its protein is CASHLTGSNYGYTF.

The gene calls are TRBV11-1 and TRBJ2-7; possibly TRBD2 for D (6 bases). The CDR3 has 16 residues. The germline gives CDR1 SGHAT, CDR2 FQDESV (reference sequence). V was clipped by 4 bases and J by 0 bases, with 16 bases between them. CDR3 protein: CASSSPGLQYSYEQYF. CDR3 nucleotides: TGTGCCAGCAGCTCCCCGGGACTTCAATACTCCTACGAGCAGTACTTC.

The J gene is TRBJ1-1, the V gene TRBV6-2 or TRBV6-3; 7 nucleotides agree with TRBD1. Per the germline V gene, CDR1 is MNHEY and CDR2 is SVGEGT. The CDR3 covers 15 residues. V dropped 2 bases and J dropped 6; count of bases not matched to a gene: 9. CDR3 in DNA: TGTGCCAGCAGTTACGGGTCAGGGGGTGTTGCTGAAGCTTTCTTT. Translated: CASSYGSGGVAEAFF.

In nucleotides, the CDR3 is TGTGCCAGCAGCCAAGCCACTAGCGGGTACACCGGGGAGCTGTTTTTT. It is translated as CASSQATSGYTGELFF. This chain joins TRBV3-1 (or the pseudogene TRBV3-2) and TRBJ2-2; 9 nucleotides align to TRBD2. The CDR3 length is 16 residues. The germline gives CDR1 LGHDT, CDR2 YNNKEL (reference sequence). Trimming removed 1 base from V and 3 bases from J; junction bases left unmatched: 3.

The rearrangement uses TRBV9 and TRBJ2-5, with 9 bases fitting TRBD1. V shed 2 bases and J 4 bases; nucleotides not matched to a gene: 6. CDR3 length: 15 residues. Germline-derived CDR1 and CDR2 are SGDLS and YYNGEE. The CDR3 nucleotides read TGTGCCAGCAGCGTGGGGGGACAGGGAACAGAGACCCAGTACTTC. This encodes CASSVGGQGTETQYF.

The chain carries TRBV28 and TRBJ1-2; D gene uncertain. The CDR3 extends over 12 amino acids. Germline assignment: CDR1 MDHEN and CDR2 SYDVKM. V was shortened by 6 bases and J by 4 bases, with 9 bases between the two germline ends. CDR3 residues: CASRLTGYGYTF. In DNA form, the CDR3 reads TGTGCCAGCAGATTAACGGGCTATGGCTACACCTTC.

The CDR3 DNA is TGCGCCAGCAGCTTGGTTGTAGGGGGCGATGGCTACACCTTC. As protein: CASSLVVGGDGYTF. V is TRBV5-1 and J is TRBJ1-2, with 7 bases fitting TRBD1. Germline V gene lookup returns CDR1 SGHRS and CDR2 YFSETQ. This CDR3 is built from 14 residues. With 0 bases clipped from V and 6 bases from J, the junction kept 5 bases outside the gene matches.

The genes are TRBV5-1 and TRBJ1-2; TRBD1 agrees at 12 bases. The CDR3 has 14 amino acids. CDR1 and CDR2 from the germline V gene are SGHRS and YFSETQ. The trim removed 4 bases at V and 3 bases at J, leaving 1 base unmatched. CDR3 loop: CASSGTGGHYGYTF. The CDR3 DNA reads as TGCGCCAGCAGCGGGACAGGGGGCCACTATGGCTACACCTTC.

V gene TRBV11-3 combines with J gene TRBJ2-3, with 8 bases lining up with TRBD2. The CDR3 has 16 amino acids. The germline CDR1 and CDR2 sequences are SGHNT and YENEEA. After removal of 2 bases from V and 0 bases from J, the junction contained 4 bases not matched to a gene. The CDR3 reads CASSLSGGGSTDTQYF. For the CDR3, the DNA is TGTGCCAGCAGCTTAAGTGGCGGGGGGAGCACAGATACGCAGTATTTT.

The CDR3 is CASRAGGSTDTQYF. CDR3 coding DNA: TGTGCCAGCAGAGCGGGAGGCAGCACAGATACGCAGTATTTT. J is TRBJ2-3 and V is TRBV3-1 (or the pseudogene TRBV3-2); 9 bases align to TRBD2. Unmatched junction bases numbered 1, after V lost 6 bases and J lost 0 bases. CDR3 length: 14 amino acids. Looked up from germline, CDR1 is LGHDT and CDR2 is YNNKEL (reference sequence).

V gene TRBV9 combines with J gene TRBJ2-7; the D gene is possibly TRBD2 (5 bases). Trimming removed 4 bases at V and 0 bases at J, with 14 bases between. The CDR3 loop spans 15 amino acids. Germline loops: CDR1 SGDLS, CDR2 YYNGEE. In DNA, the CDR3 is TGTGCCAGCAGCCCCCAAGAGCGGAGCTCCTACGAGCAGTACTTC. It yields the protein CASSPQERSSYEQYF. Full variable domain (missing parts from reference TRBV9 and TRBJ2-7): DSGVTQTPKHLITATGQRVTLRCSPRSGDLSVYWYQQSLDQGLQFLIQYYNGEERAKGNILERFSAQQFPDLHSELNLSSLELGDSALYFCASSPQERSSYEQYFGPGTRLTVT.

This clone was detected once. This chain links TRBV6-5 with TRBJ2-5; 7 bases fit TRBD2. The germline V gene encodes CDR1 MNHEY and CDR2 SVGAGI. The V segment lost 7 bases and the J segment 7 bases; nucleotides outside the gene matches: 15. This CDR3 is built from 15 residues. This chain's CDR3 is CASTLAGHPGGTQYF. CDR3 DNA sequence: TGTGCCAGCACACTGGCCGGACACCCGGGGGGGACCCAGTACTTC.

The chain combines TRBV19 with TRBJ2-5, with TRBD1 identical over 10 bases. J gave up 4 bases and V 5 bases, and 4 bases lay outside the gene matches. The CDR3 is made up of 14 amino acids. The V gene's germline CDR1 is LNHDA and CDR2 SQIVND (reference sequence). CDR3 DNA sequence: TGTGCCAGTAGTTGGGACAGGGGAGGAGAGACCCAGTACTTC. Translated: CASSWDRGGETQYF.

J is TRBJ1-4 and V is TRBV5-5, with D maybe TRBD1 (5 bases). The CDR3 extends over 14 amino acids. Germline CDR1 SGHKS, CDR2 YYEKEE (reference sequence). V was pared by 5 bases and J by 8 bases, with 16 bases between. CDR3 loop: CASSLRRGHEKLFF. The CDR3 bases are TGTGCCAGCAGTCTCCGTAGGGGTCACGAAAAACTGTTTTTT. The whole variable domain, filled in from reference TRBV5-5 and TRBJ1-4, reads DAGVTQSPTHLIKTRGQQVTLRCSPISGHKSVSWYQQVLGQGPQFIFQYYEKEERGRGNFPDRFSARQFPNYSSELNVNALLLGDSALYLCASSLRRGHEKLFFGSGTQLSVL.

V gene TRBV3-1 (or the pseudogene TRBV3-2) combines with J gene TRBJ1-1; tentative D call: TRBD1 (6 bases). Germline V lookup: CDR1 LGHDT, CDR2 YNNKEL (reference sequence). CDR3 length equals 13 residues. Trimming took off 4 bases at V and 8 bases at J, with 14 bases between the two ends. The CDR3 reads CASSPFETGEAFF. The CDR3 DNA is TGTGCCAGCAGCCCATTCGAGACAGGCGAAGCTTTCTTT.

The rearrangement links TRBV24-1 to TRBJ2-3, with D hard to call. The CDR3 contains 13 residues. Germline CDR1 reads KGHDR; CDR2 reads SFDVKD. The germline V and J ends were trimmed by 5 bases and 0 bases, with 5 bases remaining between them. The CDR3 bases are TGTGCCACCAGTGGCGATAGCACAGATACGCAGTATTTT. This codes for CATSGDSTDTQYF.

The gene calls are TRBV2 and TRBJ2-3; 9 nucleotides align to TRBD2. Germline lookup yields CDR1 SNHLY and CDR2 FYNNEI. This CDR3 has 14 residues. V lost 7 bases and J lost 1; bases outside the gene matches: 3. CDR3 sequence: CASNLAGRTDTQYF. The CDR3, as DNA: TGTGCCAGCAATCTAGCGGGGCGCACAGATACGCAGTATTTT.

The chain joins TRBV6-5 to TRBJ2-7, with 10 bases aligning to TRBD1. V lost 6 bases to trimming and J lost 12 bases; unmatched junction nucleotides: 8. Germline V gene data show CDR1 as MNHEY and CDR2 as SVGAGI. The CDR3 has 12 amino acids. The CDR3 protein is CASSDRGLGAYF. The CDR3 DNA sequence: TGTGCCAGCAGCGACAGGGGGCTGGGCGCGTACTTC.

In this sample, this clone turned up a few times. The chain is built from TRBV9 and TRBJ1-4, with TRBD1 matching over 11 bases. V gave up 0 bases and J gave up 4 bases; unmatched junction bases: 2. Germline V gives CDR1 SGDLS, CDR2 YYNGEE. This CDR3 is built from 16 residues. CDR3 nucleotides: TGTGCCAGCAGCGTAGGGGACAGGGGGTTTAATGAAAAACTGTTTTTT. Its translation: CASSVGDRGFNEKLFF.

This clone has just one count. This chain uses TRBV10-2 with TRBJ2-3, with 11 bases lining up with TRBD2. This CDR3 has 16 amino acids. Germline V gene lookup returns CDR1 WSHSY and CDR2 SAAADI. V dropped 4 bases and J dropped 3; count of bases not matched to a gene: 6. The CDR3 reads CASSGLAGIGTDTQYF. CDR3 DNA: TGCGCCAGCAGTGGACTAGCGGGGATAGGGACAGATACGCAGTATTTT.

This clone was seen only once. The chain has TRBV12-3 or TRBV12-4 and TRBJ1-5; 8 nucleotides match TRBD1. V lost 7 bases, J lost 9 bases, and 8 bases stayed unmatched. The CDR3 has 13 amino acids. CDR3 DNA: TGTGCCAGCACCCCAGGACAGGGTGTGCCCCAGCATTTT. Its protein is CASTPGQGVPQHF.